This is a list of T cell receptor beta chains from one sample in a study of identifying expanded T cells in peripheral blood. Sequenced by immunoSEQ multiplex PCR; TCRdb stores in-frame clones only, minus some. The data hold around 84,000 clones, with around 90% observed a single time. Specimen: blood. The receptor source for this set is a person aged 18-70 years in good health. Both conserved end residues are part of each CDR3. A D gene is named only where the DNA matches it firmly.

D gene	V gene	J gene	CDR3 protein
NA	TRBV29-1	TRBJ2-3	CSVIPSTDTQYF
NA	TRBV6-1	TRBJ2-1	CASSEAPWGRVF
NA	TRBV28	TRBJ1-5	CAVTQGRQPQHF
TRBD2	TRBV29-1	TRBJ2-1	CSAGTSAYNEQFF
TRBD1	TRBV4-2	TRBJ2-2	CASSRSGTGNTGELFF
TRBD1	TRBV2	TRBJ1-2	CASTFNTGTGYGYTF
NA	TRBV11-3	TRBJ2-1	CASSFSQGRGNEQFF
TRBD1	TRBV30	TRBJ1-3	CAWSGDSRNTIYF
NA	TRBV27	TRBJ2-7	CASSSQGGGPYEQYF
NA	TRBV7-3	TRBJ2-1	CASSLNVPTSRGEQFF
NA	TRBV10-1	TRBJ2-1	CASSESQGENNYNEQFF
NA	TRBV28	TRBJ2-7	CASSPGGRSGGYEQYF
NA	TRBV5-1	TRBJ2-5	CASSTSINRGGETQYF
TRBD2	TRBV7-3	TRBJ2-7	CASSLILAGGCEQYF
TRBD1	TRBV6-1	TRBJ1-3	CASSETWGQGSGNTIYF
TRBD2	TRBV6-4	TRBJ2-1	CASSRAGGMNEQFF
TRBD1	TRBV30	TRBJ2-7	CAWSIGTGLSYEQYF
NA	TRBV2	TRBJ1-3	CASQPQVISGNTIYF
TRBD1	TRBV12-5	TRBJ2-6	CASSRGGTGFSGGANVLTF
NA	TRBV6-6	TRBJ2-7	CASSYSAGDSYEQYF
NA	TRBV10-3	TRBJ2-3	CAINLSTDTQYF
NA	TRBV7-9	TRBJ2-5	CASSGGTVQETQYF
NA	TRBV2	TRBJ2-6	CASSERLRSYSGANVLTF
TRBD2	TRBV19	TRBJ2-5	CASSMSSGIDGKTQYF
NA	TRBV7-3	TRBJ2-2	CASSANLHTGELFF
NA	TRBV7-9	TRBJ1-3	CASSPSATRTIYF
NA	TRBV6-6	TRBJ2-5	CASSYARSQETQYF
TRBD1	TRBV11-2	TRBJ1-6	CASSPGTGFGNSPLHF
TRBD2	TRBV10-3	TRBJ2-3	CAARGVLSTDTQYF
TRBD2	TRBV5-1	TRBJ2-3	CASSLRGASTDTQYF
NA	TRBV6-5	TRBJ2-4	CASSYSGTNIQYF
NA	TRBV30	TRBJ2-5	CAWDWRLGETQYF
TRBD1	TRBV7-8	TRBJ1-1	CASSLSWDRGVTEAFF
TRBD2	TRBV19	TRBJ2-7	CASLSGDSYEQYF
TRBD2	TRBV28	TRBJ2-1	CASSSGLAEPWGEQFF
NA	TRBV19	TRBJ1-2	CASSIVPGNYGYTF
NA	TRBV6-4	TRBJ1-6	CASSETGEESPLHF
NA	TRBV19	TRBJ1-2	CASSILTANYGYTF
NA	TRBV7-2	TRBJ1-1	CASSPHLPGRGGEAFF
NA	TRBV6-4	TRBJ2-6	CASSEGRTGANVLTF
NA	TRBV5-1	TRBJ1-3	CASSLVGQRFSGNTIYF
NA	TRBV15	TRBJ1-2	CATSRDYRDGYTF